A single sample is the source of the 23 T cell receptor beta chains below, sequenced in a study of control samples from healthy donors and cancer patients. This table comes from immunoSEQ multiplex PCR, and its TCRdb copy is limited to in-frame clones, with some not included. The table lists 130,000 to 150,000 clones, 75% to 95% of them singletons. The sample consisted of blood. All receptors come from a man aged 25-45 years in good health.

The genes are TRBV9 and TRBJ1-2, with no clear D. The CDR3 extends over 12 amino acids. Per germline, CDR1 SGDLS and CDR2 YYNGEE. V gave up 0 bases and J gave up 8 bases, with 8 bases separating them. The CDR3 bases are TGTGCCAGCAGCGTAGGAGGGAACGGCTACACCTTC. Amino acids: CASSVGGNGYTF. Together with reference TRBV9 and TRBJ1-2, the CDR3 gives the full variable domain: DSGVTQTPKHLITATGQRVTLRCSPRSGDLSVYWYQQSLDQGLQFLIQYYNGEERAKGNILERFSAQQFPDLHSELNLSSLELGDSALYFCASSVGGNGYTFGSGTRLTVV.

The chain has TRBV28 and TRBJ2-4, with a weak D call TRBD1 (6 bases). The V end was cut by 6 bases, the J end by 1 base, with 25 bases between. Germline lookup yields CDR1 MDHEN and CDR2 SYDVKM. The CDR3 is 19 amino acids. CDR3 residues: CASSFNRVLGRSAKNIQYF. CDR3 nucleotides: TGTGCCAGCAGCTTTAACAGGGTATTAGGTCGTTCGGCCAAAAACATTCAGTACTTC.

This clone was picked up a small number of times. The chain joins TRBV19 to TRBJ2-1, with 7 bases that match TRBD2. J gave up 4 bases and V 5 bases, and 8 bases lay outside the gene matches. The germline V gene has CDR1 LNHDA and CDR2 SQIVND (reference sequence). The CDR3 has 15 amino acids. Here the CDR3 DNA reads TGTGCCAGTAGTCCCAACCTAGCGGCTTACAATGAGCAGTTCTTC. This encodes CASSPNLAAYNEQFF. The full variable domain, in which reference TRBV19 and TRBJ2-1 provide the parts outside the CDR3, is DGGITQSPKYLFRKEGQNVTLSCEQNLNHDAMYWYRQDPGQGLRLIYYSQIVNDFQKGDIAEGYSVSREKKESFPLTVTSAQKNPTAFYLCASSPNLAAYNEQFFGPGTRLTVL.

The chain combines TRBV2 with TRBJ2-7; tentatively, D is TRBD1 (5 bases). Germline assignment: CDR1 SNHLY and CDR2 FYNNEI. Trimming stripped 0 bases from V and 3 bases from J, with 12 bases between. The CDR3 covers 15 residues. The CDR3 reads CASSEAVGVNYEQYF. The CDR3, as DNA: TGTGCCAGCAGTGAAGCGGTAGGGGTTAACTACGAGCAGTACTTC.

This chain connects TRBV27 to TRBJ2-2; 10 nucleotides match TRBD2. The trim removed 7 bases at V and 6 bases at J, leaving 14 bases unmatched. Germline V gene data show CDR1 as MNHEY and CDR2 as SMNVEV (reference sequence). The CDR3 spans 17 residues. DNA for the CDR3: TGTGCCAGCACCGACGCGTCTAGCGGGGGTATTTCCGGGGAGCTGTTTTTT. It specifies CASTDASSGGISGELFF.

The chain recombines TRBV5-5 with TRBJ1-1, with a tentative D call TRBD1 (5 bases). The CDR3 covers 14 residues. V was cut by 3 bases and J by 0 bases, with 9 bases left in between. Germline-derived CDR1 and CDR2 are SGHKS and YYEKEE (reference sequence). The CDR3 nucleotides read TGTGCCAGCAGCTCTCAGGGCCTGAACACTGAAGCTTTCTTT. Its protein is CASSSQGLNTEAFF.

The chain combines TRBV10-2 with TRBJ2-3; D uncertain. Germline V gene lookup returns CDR1 WSHSY and CDR2 SAAADI. There are 11 residues in the CDR3. V shed 3 bases and J shed 2 bases, with 0 bases lying between them. CDR3 in DNA: TGCGCCAGCAGTGACACAGATACGCAGTATTTT. It codes for CASSDTDTQYF.

This clone was found a few times. V gene TRBV5-4 combines with J gene TRBJ1-2, with TRBD1 identical over 10 bases. CDR1 and CDR2 from the germline V gene are SGHNT and YYREEE (reference sequence). The CDR3 runs 16 residues. Unmatched junction bases numbered 12, after V lost 4 bases and J lost 6 bases. CDR3 loop: CASSTGRDRGADGYTF. For the CDR3, the DNA is TGTGCCAGCAGCACAGGAAGGGACAGGGGAGCGGATGGCTACACCTTC. Supplemented by reference TRBV5-4 and TRBJ1-2, the full variable domain reads ETGVTQSPTHLIKTRGQQVTLRCSSQSGHNTVSWYQQALGQGPQFIFQYYREEENGRGNFPPRFSGLQFPNYSSELNVNALELDDSALYLCASSTGRDRGADGYTFGSGTRLTVV.

The count of this clone is one. The rearrangement links TRBV2 to TRBJ2-1; TRBD2 aligns across 8 bases. V dropped 4 bases and J dropped 4; count of bases not matched to a gene: 6. The CDR3 runs to 15 residues. Looked up from germline, CDR1 is SNHLY and CDR2 is FYNNEI. The CDR3 here is CASSAPAGVYNEQFF. The DNA for the CDR3 is TGTGCCAGCAGTGCTCCAGCGGGGGTTTACAATGAGCAGTTCTTC.

The V call is TRBV9, the J call TRBJ1-6, with 8 bases lining up with TRBD1. The germline V gene has CDR1 SGDLS and CDR2 YYNGEE. V was clipped by 5 bases and J by 7 bases; unmatched bases: 8. The CDR3 sequence is 15 residues long. The CDR3 is CASSTGQGRNSPLHF. CDR3 nucleotide sequence: TGTGCCAGCAGTACCGGACAGGGTAGGAATTCACCCCTCCACTTT.

The chain uses TRBV3-1 (or the pseudogene TRBV3-2) and TRBJ2-7; 7 positions match TRBD1. V lost 5 bases, J lost 2 bases, and 6 bases stayed unmatched. Germline V gene sequence: CDR1 LGHDT, CDR2 YNNKEL (reference sequence). This CDR3 has 14 residues. This CDR3 reads CASSSPGTAYEQYF. The DNA of the CDR3 is TGTGCCAGCAGCTCCCCCGGGACAGCCTACGAGCAGTACTTC.

V usage is TRBV7-2 and J usage is TRBJ2-7; D is tentatively TRBD1 or TRBD2 (5 bases each). The V end lost 4 bases, the J end lost 1 base, and 26 bases lay between the germline ends. Germline CDR1 is SGHTA and CDR2 is FQGNSA. The CDR3 is 19 residues long. CDR3 sequence: CASSSSVGRASSVSYEQYF. The CDR3 DNA is TGTGCCAGCAGCTCCAGCGTGGGGCGGGCGAGTAGCGTTTCCTACGAGCAGTACTTC. The complete variable domain, with remaining parts taken from reference TRBV7-2 and TRBJ2-7, reads GAGVSQSPSNKVTEKGKDVELRCDPISGHTALYWYRQSLGQGLEFLIYFQGNSAPDKSGLPSDRFSAERTGGSVSTLTIQRTQQEDSAVYLCASSSSVGRASSVSYEQYFGPGTRLTVT.

The V call is TRBV25-1, the J call TRBJ2-4; D perhaps matches TRBD1 (6 bases). The V gene lost 7 bases and the J gene lost 6 bases, with 13 bases spanning the gap. The CDR3 spans 13 residues. The germline CDR1 and CDR2 sequences are MGHDK and SYGVNS. The CDR3, as DNA: TGTGCCAGCATTCCAGGGGATAGAAACATTCAGTACTTC. Its protein is CASIPGDRNIQYF.

This chain links TRBV29-1 with TRBJ1-2, with D possibly being TRBD1 (5 bases). The length of the CDR3 is 12 residues. CDR1 is SQVTM and CDR2 is ANQGSEA in the germline V gene. V was clipped by 4 bases and J by 6 bases, with 12 bases between them. The CDR3 DNA sequence: TGCAGCGTTGTTATTGGGGCAGATGGCTACACCTTC. It codes for CSVVIGADGYTF.

This chain links TRBV6-5 with TRBJ2-6; unclear D gene. The CDR3 length is 12 residues. Germline CDR1 MNHEY, CDR2 SVGAGI. With 8 bases removed from V and 0 bases from J, the gap between germline ends came to 2 bases. The CDR3 sequence is CASLSGANVLTF. The CDR3 DNA reads TGTGCCAGCCTCTCTGGGGCCAACGTCCTGACTTTC.

The chain carries TRBV5-4 and TRBJ1-1; D unresolved. Germline V gene data show CDR1 as SGHNT and CDR2 as YYREEE (reference sequence). Trimming removed 2 bases from V and 1 base from J, with 6 bases in between. CDR3 size: 13 residues. The CDR3 protein is CASSFGRNTEAFF. CDR3 DNA: TGTGCCAGCAGCTTTGGTCGGAACACTGAAGCTTTCTTT.

V is TRBV6-5 and J is TRBJ2-7; TRBD1 matches 10 bases. V lost 2 bases to trimming and J lost 6 bases; unmatched junction nucleotides: 4. The germline V gene has CDR1 MNHEY and CDR2 SVGAGI. The CDR3 runs to 14 residues. CDR3 loop: CASSYGTGAGEQYF. CDR3 nucleotides: TGTGCCAGCAGTTACGGGACAGGGGCGGGCGAGCAGTACTTC.

The J gene is TRBJ2-7, the V gene TRBV10-2; D might be TRBD2 (5 bases). V shed 7 bases and J shed 6 bases, with 19 bases lying between them. Germline V gives CDR1 WSHSY, CDR2 SAAADI. The CDR3 runs 14 residues. CDR3 amino acids: CASKSLPRGGEQYF. In DNA form, the CDR3 reads TGCGCCAGCAAAAGCCTTCCCCGGGGTGGCGAGCAGTACTTC.

This clone was picked up a small number of times. The gene calls are TRBV28 and TRBJ1-5, with 10 bases lining up with TRBD1. Germline values: CDR1 MDHEN, CDR2 SYDVKM. The CDR3 spans 16 residues. Trimming at V came to 5 bases and at J to 7 bases, leaving 11 bases not matched to a gene. The CDR3 loop is CASSGRDRGKGQPQHF. The DNA for the CDR3 is TGTGCCAGCAGTGGCCGGGACAGGGGAAAGGGACAGCCCCAGCATTTT.

The chain links TRBV9 to TRBJ2-3, with D unresolved. This CDR3 contains 14 residues. Trimming took 5 bases from V and 2 from J, leaving 12 bases between them. The V gene's germline CDR1 is SGDLS and CDR2 YYNGEE. The CDR3 nucleotides read TGTGCCAGCAGTGCAGGACCTGACACAGATACGCAGTATTTT. Translation: CASSAGPDTDTQYF.

The chain joins TRBV12-3 or TRBV12-4 to TRBJ1-1; no definite D call. The CDR3 is made up of 13 amino acids. Trimming removed 6 bases at V and 1 base at J, with 9 bases between. The CDR3 reads CASSPFTNTEAFF. In nucleotides, the CDR3 is TGTGCCAGCAGCCCCTTCACGAACACTGAAGCTTTCTTT.

The rearrangement links TRBV4-1 to TRBJ2-6, with a weak D call TRBD1 (6 bases). V was shortened by 1 base and J by 0 bases, with 10 bases between the two germline ends. The CDR3 runs 17 residues. Germline CDR1 MGHRA, CDR2 YSYEKL. This CDR3 reads CASSQAGGASGANVLTF. In DNA, the CDR3 is TGCGCCAGCAGCCAAGCTGGGGGCGCCTCTGGGGCCAACGTCCTGACTTTC.

This clone was detected once. The V and J genes are TRBV6-6 and TRBJ2-3, with D possibly matching TRBD1 (6 bases). Germline CDR1 and CDR2: MNHNY and SVGAGI (reference sequence). Trimming pared 6 bases from V and 2 bases from J, leaving 12 bases between. This CDR3 has 14 residues. CDR3 in amino acids: CASRPRQATDTQYF. DNA of the CDR3: TGTGCCAGCAGACCCAGACAGGCCACAGATACGCAGTATTTT.